Presented here are 22 T cell receptor beta chains from one specimen sequenced in a study of neoadjuvant nivolumab and ipilimumab in lung cancer. Profiled with immunoSEQ multiplex PCR; TCRdb holds only in-frame clones, not every one. The sample includes tens of thousands of clones, about nine tenths seen only once; the top ten take around 5%. This material consisted of peripheral blood, taken after neoadjuvant nivolumab, alone or with ipilimumab, at or shortly before surgery. The receptors originated from an adult with non-small cell lung cancer.

This chain joins TRBV5-6 and TRBJ1-2; D gene unclear. The length of the CDR3 is 13 residues. The V end lost 4 bases, the J end lost 8 bases, and 15 bases lay between the germline ends. Germline V gives CDR1 SGHDT, CDR2 YYEEEE. The CDR3 DNA reads as TGTGCCAGCAGCGGTCAGTGGCAATGGGGCTACACCTTC. Its translation: CASSGQWQWGYTF.

The J gene is TRBJ1-5, the V gene TRBV6-5; no firm D call. Trimming pared 4 bases from V and 2 bases from J, leaving 9 bases between. This CDR3 comprises 14 residues. Germline lookup yields CDR1 MNHEY and CDR2 SVGAGI. The CDR3 sequence: CASSFLGGNQPQHF. As DNA, the CDR3 is TGTGCCAGCAGTTTCCTTGGGGGCAATCAGCCCCAGCATTTT.

The chain combines TRBV11-2 with TRBJ1-1, with D unclear. CDR1 SGHAT and CDR2 FQNNGV come from the germline V gene. Trimming pared 5 bases from V and 0 bases from J, leaving 19 bases between. CDR3 length: 17 residues. CDR3 in DNA: TGTGCCAGCAGCCCCCCCGTGTGGGGAGGGTTGAACACTGAAGCTTTCTTT. It translates to CASSPPVWGGLNTEAFF. Looking up the rest from reference TRBV11-2 and TRBJ1-1 gives the full variable domain: EAGVAQSPRYKIIEKRQSVAFWCNPISGHATLYWYQQILGQGPKLLIQFQNNGVVDDSQLPKDRFSAERLKGVDSTLKIQPAKLEDSAVYLCASSPPVWGGLNTEAFFGQGTRLTVV.

The J gene is TRBJ2-7, the V gene TRBV5-1; 10 positions agree with TRBD1. Trimming cost V 4 bases and J 5 bases; bases outside gene matches: 6. The CDR3 extends over 14 amino acids. The germline CDR1 and CDR2 sequences are SGHRS and YFSETQ. The CDR3 is CASSLGQGGDEQYF. The CDR3 coding sequence is TGCGCCAGCAGCCTCGGACAGGGGGGCGACGAGCAGTACTTC.

This chain joins TRBV5-6 and TRBJ1-5, with 7 nucleotides matching TRBD1. CDR1 and CDR2 (germline): SGHDT, YYEEEE. With 0 bases clipped from V and 1 base from J, the junction kept 4 bases outside the gene matches. This CDR3 comprises 16 residues. The CDR3 sequence is CASSLGTGASNQPQHF. CDR3 bases: TGTGCCAGCAGCTTGGGAACAGGGGCAAGCAATCAGCCCCAGCATTTT.

This chain joins TRBV7-2 and TRBJ2-1; unclear D gene. Between the trimmed V and J ends, which lost 5 bases and 7 bases, there was a span of 12 bases. Germline values: CDR1 SGHTA, CDR2 FQGNSA. The CDR3 sequence is 13 residues long. CDR3 sequence: CASSPSGLNEQFF. The CDR3 nucleotides are TGTGCCAGCAGCCCTTCCGGTCTGAATGAGCAGTTCTTC.

The CDR3 loop reads CASSSDRGTEAFF. CDR3 sequence (DNA): TGTGCCAGCAGCTCGGACAGGGGAACTGAAGCTTTCTTT. The chain joins TRBV5-5 to TRBJ1-1; 9 nucleotides match TRBD1. The trim removed 3 bases at V and 5 bases at J, leaving 2 bases unmatched. In germline, CDR1 is SGHKS, CDR2 YYEKEE (reference sequence). This CDR3 has 13 residues.

CDR3 coding DNA: TGCGCCAGCAGCTTTTCTAGCAATCAGCCCCAGCATTTT. Protein: CASSFSSNQPQHF. This chain joins TRBV5-1 and TRBJ1-5; D remains ambiguous. This CDR3 comprises 13 residues. Per germline, CDR1 SGHRS and CDR2 YFSETQ. The V gene lost 2 bases and the J gene lost 0 bases, with 3 bases spanning the gap.

For the CDR3, the DNA is TGTGCCAGCAGCGTGGACAGGGCGGTCTATGGCTACACCTTC. Protein: CASSVDRAVYGYTF. V gene TRBV5-5 combines with J gene TRBJ1-2; TRBD1 agrees at 8 bases. The CDR3 runs to 14 residues. V shed 4 bases and J 4 bases; nucleotides not matched to a gene: 6. From germline, CDR1 is SGHKS and CDR2 YYEKEE (reference sequence). The entire variable domain, with the rest obtained from reference TRBV5-5 and TRBJ1-2, is as follows: DAGVTQSPTHLIKTRGQQVTLRCSPISGHKSVSWYQQVLGQGPQFIFQYYEKEERGRGNFPDRFSARQFPNYSSELNVNALLLGDSALYLCASSVDRAVYGYTFGSGTRLTVV.

The gene calls are TRBV11-3 and TRBJ2-2; the match to TRBD1 covers 10 bases. Trimming cost V 5 bases and J 5 bases; bases outside gene matches: 14. The CDR3 length is 18 residues. Per germline, CDR1 SGHNT and CDR2 YENEEA. The CDR3 loop is CASSPSPWDRGSTGELFF. As DNA, the CDR3 is TGTGCCAGCAGCCCCAGTCCCTGGGACAGGGGTAGTACCGGGGAGCTGTTTTTT.

This rearrangement joins TRBV6-5 to TRBJ1-1, with a tentative D call TRBD1 (5 bases). The CDR3 is made up of 13 amino acids. The V and J ends lost 6 bases and 2 bases respectively, with 10 bases between them. Germline CDR1 MNHEY, CDR2 SVGAGI. CDR3: CASSTQGNTEAFF. CDR3 bases: TGTGCCAGCAGCACTCAGGGAAACACTGAAGCTTTCTTT.

This clone occurred once. The chain links TRBV11-2 to TRBJ2-1; possibly TRBD1 for D (6 bases). The V gene's germline CDR1 is SGHAT and CDR2 FQNNGV. The length of the CDR3 is 14 residues. Trimming shortened V by 1 base and J by 4 bases, and 8 bases separated the two germline ends. In DNA form, the CDR3 reads TGTGCCAGCAGCTTAGGCGGACAGTACAATGAGCAGTTCTTC. Translation gives CASSLGGQYNEQFF. The whole variable domain, remainder taken from reference TRBV11-2 and TRBJ2-1, is EAGVAQSPRYKIIEKRQSVAFWCNPISGHATLYWYQQILGQGPKLLIQFQNNGVVDDSQLPKDRFSAERLKGVDSTLKIQPAKLEDSAVYLCASSLGGQYNEQFFGPGTRLTVL.

Note on this clone: In the same sample, other DNA sequences code for this CDR3. This sequence joins TRBV18 and TRBJ1-6; 9 bases match TRBD1. Germline CDR1 KGHSH, CDR2 LQKENI. V was clipped by 3 bases and J by 7 bases; unmatched bases: 1. The CDR3 contains 14 residues. For the CDR3, the DNA is TGTGCCAGCTCACCCGGACAGGGGAATTCACCCCTCCACTTT. Translating gives CASSPGQGNSPLHF. The whole variable domain, filled in from reference TRBV18 and TRBJ1-6, reads NAGVMQNPRHLVRRRGQEARLRCSPMKGHSHVYWYRQLPEEGLKFMVYLQKENIIDESGMPKERFSAEFPKEGPSILRIQQVVRGDSAAYFCASSPGQGNSPLHFGNGTRLTVT.

This clone is categorized as medium-sized. V and J are TRBV5-6 and TRBJ2-5, with D uncertain. The ends were cut back, 0 bases at V and 4 bases at J, with 7 bases in the middle. CDR3 length equals 13 residues. Per the germline V gene, CDR1 is SGHDT and CDR2 is YYEEEE. The CDR3 DNA reads TGTGCCAGCAGCTTGGGAAGTACAGAGACCCAGTACTTC. It is translated as CASSLGSTETQYF.

J is TRBJ1-5 and V is TRBV6-1; the match to TRBD1 covers 8 bases. Germline loops: CDR1 MNHNS, CDR2 SASEGT. The CDR3 consists of 15 residues. V was pared by 3 bases and J by 0 bases, with 1 base of the junction left unmatched. The CDR3 here is CASSETGVSNQPQHF. The CDR3 nucleotides read TGTGCCAGCAGTGAGACAGGGGTTAGCAATCAGCCCCAGCATTTT.

V and J are TRBV6-5 and TRBJ1-2; 8 nucleotides line up with TRBD1. The germline gives CDR1 MNHEY, CDR2 SVGAGI. The CDR3 has 13 residues. The V and J ends lost 6 bases and 8 bases, in that order; junction bases with no gene match: 8. The CDR3 coding sequence is TGTGCCAGCAGCCATCCAGGGGGCGAAGGCTACACCTTC. It translates to CASSHPGGEGYTF.

The chain employs TRBV9 and TRBJ2-1, with a weak D call TRBD1 (6 bases). V was shortened by 2 bases and J by 6 bases, with 12 bases between the two germline ends. The CDR3 totals 14 residues. Looked up from germline, CDR1 is SGDLS and CDR2 is YYNGEE. As DNA, the CDR3 is TGTGCCAGCAGCGTTTTCCCAGGGGTCAATGAGCAGTTCTTC. Its translation is CASSVFPGVNEQFF.

The chain uses TRBV5-1 and TRBJ2-7; 9 bases line up with TRBD1. Germline CDR1 SGHRS, CDR2 YFSETQ. The CDR3 sequence is 16 residues long. After removal of 0 bases from V and 3 bases from J, the junction contained 7 bases not matched to a gene. The CDR3 reads CASSLAGQGERYEQYF. Written as DNA, the CDR3 is TGCGCCAGCAGCTTGGCGGGACAGGGTGAGCGCTACGAGCAGTACTTC.

This clone was seen more than once but under ten times. The rearrangement uses TRBV5-6 and TRBJ2-3; no reliable D call. Trimming pared 2 bases from V and 1 base from J, leaving 8 bases between. Germline V lookup: CDR1 SGHDT, CDR2 YYEEEE. The CDR3 runs 14 residues. The CDR3 DNA sequence: TGTGCCAGCAGCTTATACGTTGGCACAGATACGCAGTATTTT. Encoded protein: CASSLYVGTDTQYF. Together with reference TRBV5-6 and TRBJ2-3, the CDR3 gives the full variable domain: DAGVTQSPTHLIKTRGQQVTLRCSPKSGHDTVSWYQQALGQGPQFIFQYYEEEERQRGNFPDRFSGHQFPNYSSELNVNALLLGDSALYLCASSLYVGTDTQYFGPGTRLTVL.

This clone was found once. The chain links TRBV7-9 to TRBJ2-7, with a possible D match to TRBD2 (8 bases). In germline, CDR1 is SEHNR, CDR2 FQNEAQ (reference sequence). Trimming stripped 0 bases from V and 6 bases from J, with 15 bases between. This CDR3 spans 15 amino acids. Here the CDR3 DNA reads TGTGCCAGCAGCTTAGCTACAGGGGCGGGGGGCGAGCAGTACTTC. Its protein product is CASSLATGAGGEQYF.

The CDR3 DNA reads TGTGCCAGCAGCTTGGGGGGACTAGCGGGCGCCCAAGAGACCCAGTACTTC. Translating gives CASSLGGLAGAQETQYF. The V gene is TRBV7-9, the J gene TRBJ2-5; 12 positions match TRBD2. CDR1 is SEHNR and CDR2 is FQNEAQ in the germline V gene (reference sequence). The CDR3 loop spans 17 amino acids. Losses at the gene ends were 3 bases for V and 1 base for J; bases not matched to a gene: 6.

CDR3 DNA: TGTGCCAGTATTAGAGAGAACACTGAAGCTTTCTTT. Amino acid sequence: CASIRENTEAFF. This chain links TRBV19 with TRBJ1-1; D is unresolved. This CDR3 contains 12 residues. V lost 7 bases, J lost 1 base, and 7 bases lay in between. CDR1 and CDR2 (germline): LNHDA, SQIVND (reference sequence).